This T cell receptor (beta chain) was recovered during a study of blood T cell repertoires in COVID-19. On the study more broadly: From the United States, Italy and Spain came samples of acute and convalescent COVID-19. T cells, B-cell-depleted T cells, or PBMCs supplied cDNA or gDNA.

Trimming cost V 1 base and J 5 bases; bases outside gene matches: 5. Per germline, CDR1 SGHRS and CDR2 YFSETQ. This CDR3 is built from 15 residues. As originally analysed: Reference gene primer amplification gave estimated nucleated cell counts. Method: immunoSEQ multiplex PCR; TCRdb's copy keeps in-frame clones and lacks some. V and J calls and clone size follow that table, whereas D and trimming were derived from the DNA. The sample consists of about 130,000 clones, 85% to 90% of them appearing once. This TCR came from a man aged 45 to 65 with active or convalescent COVID-19. Specimen: peripheral blood. The chain couples TRBV5-1 to TRBJ2-2; TRBD1 aligns across 7 bases. The CDR3 DNA sequence: TGCGCCAGCAGCTTGAAAGGGGGCTTAACCGGGGAGCTGTTTTTT. This translates into CASSLKGGLTGELFF.